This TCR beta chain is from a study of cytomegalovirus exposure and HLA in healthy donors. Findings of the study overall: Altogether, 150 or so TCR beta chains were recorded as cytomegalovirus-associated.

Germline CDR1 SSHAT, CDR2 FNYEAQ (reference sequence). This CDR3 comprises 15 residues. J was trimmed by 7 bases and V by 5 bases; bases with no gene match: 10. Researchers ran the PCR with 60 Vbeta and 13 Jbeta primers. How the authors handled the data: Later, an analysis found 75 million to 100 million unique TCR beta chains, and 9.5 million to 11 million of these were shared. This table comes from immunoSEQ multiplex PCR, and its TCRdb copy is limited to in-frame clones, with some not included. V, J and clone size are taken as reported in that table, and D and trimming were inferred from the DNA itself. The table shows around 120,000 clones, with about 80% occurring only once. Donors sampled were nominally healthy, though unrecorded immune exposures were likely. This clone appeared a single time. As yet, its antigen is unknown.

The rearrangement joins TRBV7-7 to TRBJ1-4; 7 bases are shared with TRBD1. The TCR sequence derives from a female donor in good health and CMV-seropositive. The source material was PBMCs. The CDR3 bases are TGTGCCAGCAGCCTTGGGACAGCAGGTGGTGAAAAACTGTTTTTT. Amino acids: CASSLGTAGGEKLFF.